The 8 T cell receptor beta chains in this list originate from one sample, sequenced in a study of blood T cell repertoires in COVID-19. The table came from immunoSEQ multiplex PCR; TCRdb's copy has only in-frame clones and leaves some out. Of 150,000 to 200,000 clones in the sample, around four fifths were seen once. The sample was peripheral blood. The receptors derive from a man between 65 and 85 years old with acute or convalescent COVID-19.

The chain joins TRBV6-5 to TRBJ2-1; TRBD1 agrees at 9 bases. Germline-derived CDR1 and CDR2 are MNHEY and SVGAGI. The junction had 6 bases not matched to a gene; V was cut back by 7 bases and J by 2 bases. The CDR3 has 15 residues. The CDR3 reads CASKTGTGTYNEQFF. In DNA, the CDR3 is TGTGCCAGCAAAACCGGGACAGGGACCTACAATGAGCAGTTCTTC.

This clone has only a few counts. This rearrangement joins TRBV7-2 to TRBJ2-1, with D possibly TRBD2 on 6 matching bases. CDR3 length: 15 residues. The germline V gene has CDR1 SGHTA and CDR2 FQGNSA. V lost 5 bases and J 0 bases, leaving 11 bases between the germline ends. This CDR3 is CASSPGLLSYNEQFF. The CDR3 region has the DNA TGTGCCAGCAGCCCCGGACTACTCTCCTACAATGAGCAGTTCTTC.

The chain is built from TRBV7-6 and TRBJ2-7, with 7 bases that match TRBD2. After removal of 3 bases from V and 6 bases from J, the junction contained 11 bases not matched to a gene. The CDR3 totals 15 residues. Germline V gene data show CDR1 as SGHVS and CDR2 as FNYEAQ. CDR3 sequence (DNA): TGTGCCAGCAGCTTTGGAGGCGGGAGTCGGTCCGAGCAGTACTTC. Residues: CASSFGGGSRSEQYF.

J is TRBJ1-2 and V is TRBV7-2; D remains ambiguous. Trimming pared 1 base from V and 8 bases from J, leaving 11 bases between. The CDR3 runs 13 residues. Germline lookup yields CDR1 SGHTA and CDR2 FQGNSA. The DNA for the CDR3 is TGTGCCAGCAGCTTAGATTTAAACGGGGGCTACACCTTC. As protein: CASSLDLNGGYTF.

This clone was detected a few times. As DNA, the CDR3 is TGTGCCAGTAGCCAGACAGGCGGCGGGGGCTACACCTTC. Translating it yields CASSQTGGGGYTF. The chain recombines TRBV19 with TRBJ1-2; tentatively, D is TRBD1 (6 bases). The length of the CDR3 is 13 residues. Germline V lookup: CDR1 LNHDA, CDR2 SQIVND (reference sequence). Trimming took off 6 bases at V and 8 bases at J, with 16 bases between the two ends.

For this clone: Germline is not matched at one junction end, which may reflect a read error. The CDR3 spells CASSVGRNQPQHF. CDR3 DNA: TGTGCCAGCAGCGTAGGGCGGAATCAGCCCCAGCATTTT. The chain employs TRBV13 and TRBJ1-5, with D uncertain. The CDR3 spans 13 residues. Germline values: CDR1 PRHDT, CDR2 FYEKMQ (reference sequence).

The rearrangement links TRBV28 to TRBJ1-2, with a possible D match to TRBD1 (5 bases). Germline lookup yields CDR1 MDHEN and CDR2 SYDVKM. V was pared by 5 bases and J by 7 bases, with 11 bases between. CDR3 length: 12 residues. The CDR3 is CASSPSGGGYTF. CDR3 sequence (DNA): TGTGCCAGCAGTCCATCCGGGGGTGGCTACACCTTC.

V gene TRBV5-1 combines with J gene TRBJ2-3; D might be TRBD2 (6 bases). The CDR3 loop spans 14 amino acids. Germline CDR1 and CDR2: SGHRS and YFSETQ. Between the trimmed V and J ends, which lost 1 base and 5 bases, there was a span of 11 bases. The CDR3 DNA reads TGCGCCAGCAGCTTGACCGGACTACAAGATACGCAGTATTTT. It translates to CASSLTGLQDTQYF.